These 7 T cell receptor beta chains came from one sample sequenced in a study of T cell repertoires in cytomegalovirus infection. TCRdb analysed the reads with MiXCR anew, one entry per CDR3 protein. The sample yields 200,000 to 300,000 distinct CDR3 sequences, approximately 9.2% seen once. Source material: PBMCs. Receptors were obtained from a human donor in good health (CMV status not recorded). Some clones in this sample may be carry-over from other donors' samples.

This clonotype was counted at least ten times. The chain links TRBV7-3 to TRBJ2-2; no definite D call. This CDR3 is 16 amino acids long. The V end lost 2 bases, the J end lost 0 bases, and 10 bases lay between the germline ends. CDR1 SGHTA and CDR2 FQGTGA come from the germline V gene. The CDR3 reads CASSLEDGTNTGELFF. As DNA, the CDR3 is TGTGCCAGCAGCTTAGAGGACGGAACGAACACCGGGGAGCTGTTTTTT.

This clonotype occurred many times. The V gene is TRBV7-9, the J gene TRBJ2-5; D perhaps matches TRBD1 (5 bases). The ends were cut back, 5 bases at V and 3 bases at J, with 10 bases in the middle. CDR3 length equals 13 residues. Germline-derived CDR1 and CDR2 are SEHNR and FQNEAQ (reference sequence). CDR3 nucleotides: TGTGCCAGCAGCGGACAAGGAGAAGAGACCCAGTACTTC. This codes for CASSGQGEETQYF.

A few counts support this clonotype. The gene calls are TRBV20-1 and TRBJ2-7; TRBD2 matches 11 bases. The germline V gene has CDR1 DFQATT and CDR2 SNEGSKA (reference sequence). The CDR3 spans 16 residues. V was clipped by 2 bases and J by 4 bases; unmatched bases: 10. The DNA of the CDR3 is TGCAGTGCTAGACTCAAACTAGCGGGAGCTCCGTACGAGCAGTACTTC. It specifies CSARLKLAGAPYEQYF.

This clonotype was detected many times. This chain joins TRBV7-2 and TRBJ1-1; D ambiguous. V was shortened by 4 bases and J by 6 bases, with 9 bases between the two germline ends. The germline V gene encodes CDR1 SGHTA and CDR2 FQGNSA. CDR3 size: 12 residues. The DNA for the CDR3 is TGTGCCAGCAGCTCCCCCTTCGCTGAAGCTTTCTTT. This sequence encodes CASSSPFAEAFF. The entire variable domain, with the rest obtained from reference TRBV7-2 and TRBJ1-1, is as follows: GAGVSQSPSNKVTEKGKDVELRCDPISGHTALYWYRQSLGQGLEFLIYFQGNSAPDKSGLPSDRFSAERTGGSVSTLTIQRTQQEDSAVYLCASSSPFAEAFFGQGTRLTVV.

This clonotype was observed many times. The rearrangement joins TRBV7-2 to TRBJ2-3, with D maybe TRBD2 (6 bases). Germline CDR1 reads SGHTA; CDR2 reads FQGNSA. The CDR3 consists of 14 residues. Trimming stripped 1 base from V and 6 bases from J, with 11 bases between. CDR3 sequence (DNA): TGTGCCAGCAGCTTAGTGTCGGGGGTTGATACGCAGTATTTT. Amino acid sequence: CASSLVSGVDTQYF.

The CDR3 bases are TGCAGTGCTAGAGCCGGGACGGACTATGGCTACACCTTC. Its translation is CSARAGTDYGYTF. The chain combines TRBV20-1 with TRBJ1-2; a weak D match, TRBD1 (5 bases). V was clipped by 1 base and J by 3 bases, with 9 bases between them. The germline V gene has CDR1 DFQATT and CDR2 SNEGSKA (reference sequence). The CDR3 runs 13 residues.

This clonotype has at least ten counts. The rearrangement uses TRBV7-2 and TRBJ2-5; 14 bases agree with TRBD2. Per germline, CDR1 SGHTA and CDR2 FQGNSA. V lost 5 bases, J lost 5 bases, and 19 bases stayed unmatched. This CDR3 is built from 20 residues. CDR3 sequence (DNA): TGTGCCAGCAGCCCCTCCGGACTAGCGGGAGGCCTTCCCCCTAAGGAGACCCAGTACTTC. This codes for CASSPSGLAGGLPPKETQYF.